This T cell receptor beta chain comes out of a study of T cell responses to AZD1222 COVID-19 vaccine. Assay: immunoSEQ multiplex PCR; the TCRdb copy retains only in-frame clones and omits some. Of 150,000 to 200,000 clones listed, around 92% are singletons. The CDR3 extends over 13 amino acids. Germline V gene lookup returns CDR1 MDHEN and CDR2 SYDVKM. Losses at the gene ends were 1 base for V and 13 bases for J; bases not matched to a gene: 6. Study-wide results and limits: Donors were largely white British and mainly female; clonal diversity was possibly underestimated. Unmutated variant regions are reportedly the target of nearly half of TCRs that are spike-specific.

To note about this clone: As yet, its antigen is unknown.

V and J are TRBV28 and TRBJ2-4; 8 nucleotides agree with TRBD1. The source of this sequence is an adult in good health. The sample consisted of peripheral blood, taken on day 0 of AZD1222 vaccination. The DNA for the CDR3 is TGTGCCAGCAGTTTATTCATGGACAGGGTCCAGTACTTC. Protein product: CASSLFMDRVQYF.